This entry is about one T cell receptor beta chain. This sample stems from a study of T cell changes during pregnancy in multiple sclerosis. Using immunoSEQ multiplex PCR, the repertoire was profiled, and TCRdb retains in-frame clones only, with some absent. The table shows around 41,000 clones, with about 90% occurring only once. The ends were cut back, 6 bases at V and 1 base at J, with 3 bases in the middle. CDR1 is MNHEY, CDR2 SMNVEV, per germline (reference sequence). The CDR3 length is 11 residues. This TCR derives from a female donor in good health, enrolled as a control in a pregnancy study. Specimen: CD4+ T cells from peripheral blood mononuclear cells, collected in the third trimester of pregnancy. The gene calls are TRBV27 and TRBJ2-5, with no clear D. The CDR3 loop reads CASRSQETQYF. The CDR3 region has the DNA TGTGCCAGCAGGAGCCAAGAGACCCAGTACTTC.